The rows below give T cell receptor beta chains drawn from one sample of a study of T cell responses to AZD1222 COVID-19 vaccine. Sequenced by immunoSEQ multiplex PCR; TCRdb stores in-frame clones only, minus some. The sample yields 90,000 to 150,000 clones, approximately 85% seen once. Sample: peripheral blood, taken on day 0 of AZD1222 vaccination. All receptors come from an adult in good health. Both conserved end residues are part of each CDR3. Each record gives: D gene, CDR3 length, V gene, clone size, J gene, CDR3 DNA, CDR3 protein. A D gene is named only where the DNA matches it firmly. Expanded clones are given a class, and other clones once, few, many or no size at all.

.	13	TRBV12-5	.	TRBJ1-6	TGTGCTAGTGGTTTGGAACCGAATTCACCCCTCCACTTT	CASGLEPNSPLHF
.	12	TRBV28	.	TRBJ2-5	TGTGCCAGCAGTCAAGGAGAAGAGACCCAGTACTTC	CASSQGEETQYF
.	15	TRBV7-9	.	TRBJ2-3	TGTGCCAGCAGATACCGTGGACGCCCCACAGATACGCAGTATTTT	CASRYRGRPTDTQYF
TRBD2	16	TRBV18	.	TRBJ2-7	TGTGCCAGCTCACCACCATTCGGGGGACTATCCTACGAGCAGTACTTC	CASSPPFGGLSYEQYF
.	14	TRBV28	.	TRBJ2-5	TGTGCCAGCAGTTTAGTAGGGGGGGCAGAGACCCAGTACTTC	CASSLVGGAETQYF
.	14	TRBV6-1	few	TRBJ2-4	TGTGCCAGCAGTGAAGTCGGCAGGGCCGGGATTCAGTACTTC	CASSEVGRAGIQYF
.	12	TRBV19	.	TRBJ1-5	TGTGCCAGTGGGGGTGGGGGACAGCCCCAGCATTTT	CASGGGGQPQHF
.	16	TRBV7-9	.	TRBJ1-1	TGTGCCAGCGGGGGCAGGGGAGGTTCCATGAACACTGAAGCTTTCTTT	CASGGRGGSMNTEAFF
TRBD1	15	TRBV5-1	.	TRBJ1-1	TGCGCCAGCAGCCCAGGGGACAGGGGGAACACTGAAGCTTTCTTT	CASSPGDRGNTEAFF
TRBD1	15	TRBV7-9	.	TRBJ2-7	TGTGCCAGCAGCTTGCCCGGGACAGGCCGCTACGAGCAGTACTTC	CASSLPGTGRYEQYF
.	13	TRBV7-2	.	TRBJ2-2	TGTGCCAGCAGCTGGACGACTAGCGGGGAGCTGTTTTTT	CASSWTTSGELFF
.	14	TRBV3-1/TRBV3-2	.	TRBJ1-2	TGTGCCAGCAGCCAAGATCAGGCGGGCTATGGCTACACCTTC	CASSQDQAGYGYTF
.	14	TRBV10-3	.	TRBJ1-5	TGTGCCATCAGTGATACAGGTTATGATCAGCCCCAGCATTTT	CAISDTGYDQPQHF
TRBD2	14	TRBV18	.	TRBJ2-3	TGTGCCAGCTCACCCATCGCCGGGAGGGATACGCAGTATTTT	CASSPIAGRDTQYF
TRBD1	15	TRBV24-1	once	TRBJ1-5	TGTGCCACCAGTGATCGAGGACAGGCGGGACAGCCCCAGCATTTT	CATSDRGQAGQPQHF
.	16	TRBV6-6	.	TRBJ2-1	TGTGCCAGCAGTTACGGGTCGCCAGCCACAGGCAATGAGCAGTTCTTC	CASSYGSPATGNEQFF
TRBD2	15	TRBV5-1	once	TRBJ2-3	TGCGCCAGCAGCTGGAGCGGGGGGCGCGCAGATACGCAGTATTTT	CASSWSGGRADTQYF
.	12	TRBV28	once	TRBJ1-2	TGTGCCAGCAGTTTAGAGCTTAGTGGCTACACCTTC	CASSLELSGYTF
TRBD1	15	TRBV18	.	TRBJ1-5	TGTGCCAGCTCACTGACCGGGACAGACAATCAGCCCCAGCATTTT	CASSLTGTDNQPQHF
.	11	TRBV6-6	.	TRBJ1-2	TGTGCCAGCAGTTCGACTGCCGGCTACACCTTC	CASSSTAGYTF
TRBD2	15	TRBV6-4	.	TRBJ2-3	TGTGCCAGCAGCCCAGGGACTAGCGACACAGATACGCAGTATTTT	CASSPGTSDTDTQYF
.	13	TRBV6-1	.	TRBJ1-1	TGTGCCAGCAGTGAAGGGTTGAACACTGAAGCTTTCTTT	CASSEGLNTEAFF
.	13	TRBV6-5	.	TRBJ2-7	TGTGCCAGCAGTTACGATGAGGGCTACGAGCAGTACTTC	CASSYDEGYEQYF
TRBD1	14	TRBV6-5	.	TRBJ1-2	TGTGCCAGCACCCCGGACAGGGTTTTTGGTGGCTACACCTTC	CASTPDRVFGGYTF
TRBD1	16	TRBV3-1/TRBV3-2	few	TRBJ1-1	TGTGCCAGCAGCCAGAGAAGCAGGGGGGATATATCTGAAGCTTTCTTT	CASSQRSRGDISEAFF
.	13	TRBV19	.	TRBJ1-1	TGTGCCAGTAGTATAGGTCAGAACACTGAAGCTTTCTTT	CASSIGQNTEAFF
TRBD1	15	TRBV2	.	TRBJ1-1	TGTGCCAGCAGTGAAGGAGGACAGGGGCGAGGTGAAGCTTTCTTT	CASSEGGQGRGEAFF
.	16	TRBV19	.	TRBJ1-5	TGTGCCAGTAGTAAAACTTCAGGGAGGAGCAATCAGCCCCAGCATTTT	CASSKTSGRSNQPQHF
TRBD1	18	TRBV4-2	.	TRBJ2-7	TGTGCCAGCAGCCAAGATTTAGGTTCAGGGACAGGCCCCTACGAGCAGTACTTC	CASSQDLGSGTGPYEQYF
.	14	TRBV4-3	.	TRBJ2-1	TGCGCCAGCAGCCAAGACAGGCCCTACAATGAGCAGTTCTTC	CASSQDRPYNEQFF
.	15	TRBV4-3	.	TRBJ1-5	TGCGCCAGCAGCCAAGATGGGGGCCTGAATCAGCCCCAGCATTTT	CASSQDGGLNQPQHF
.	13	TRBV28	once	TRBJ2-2	TGTGCCAGCAGGAAACCGAACACCGGGGAGCTGTTTTTT	CASRKPNTGELFF
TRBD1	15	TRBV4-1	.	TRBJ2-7	TGCGCCAGCAGCCTGGACAGGGGTTGGGAATACGAGCAGTACTTC	CASSLDRGWEYEQYF